This T cell receptor beta chain appears in the sequencing data of a study of cytomegalovirus exposure and HLA in healthy donors. Profiling relied on immunoSEQ multiplex PCR, and the TCRdb table lists in-frame clones only, not all of them. The table has 150,000 to 180,000 clones, more than 70% seen once. As regards this clone: The antigen is not known.

Study-wide results and caveats: A later analysis found first-cohort TCR clusters tended to co-occur in the 90 to 150 validation repertoires.

The CDR3 spans 15 residues. Germline CDR1 and CDR2: MGHRA and YSYEKL. Deletions cut 1 base from V and 0 bases from J, with 10 bases between. Sequencing used PBMCs. The rearrangement joins TRBV4-1 to TRBJ2-7; a possible D gene is TRBD1 (5 bases). This sequence was found in a human donor in good health. CDR3 region: CASSQGGHLSYEQYF. CDR3 DNA: TGCGCCAGCAGCCAAGGAGGACACCTCTCCTACGAGCAGTACTTC.